The following is a T cell receptor (beta chain) sequence with its context. Its matching antigen is unknown. Germline and junction disagree at one end, which may indicate a read error. This entry is derived from a study of graft-versus-host responses after intestinal transplantation. Study background: The transplants performed in recipients were multivisceral, liver-intestinal, or isolated intestinal. Recipients across the board were started on anti-thymocyte globulin induction, then kept on tacrolimus and steroids for roughly 3 years. Findings of the study overall: Allografts from individuals with graft-donor T cell macrochimerism displayed high graft-versus-host to host-versus-graft clonal ratios. The recipient marrow held GvH clones, and some of them showed up first in ileum or blood.

Per germline, CDR1 SEHNR and CDR2 FQNEAQ (reference sequence). The CDR3 sequence is 13 residues long. This table comes from immunoSEQ multiplex PCR, and its TCRdb copy is limited to in-frame clones, with some not included. The sample carries over 85,000 clones, just over 90% recorded once. This chain links TRBV7-9 with TRBJ2-7; D is uncertain. This sequence was found in a human donor who received an intestinal transplant. Specimen: unstimulated CD8+ T cells sorted from spleen or lymph node cells, collected before intestinal transplant. CDR3: CAGSLNVGYEQYF. CDR3 sequence (DNA): TGTGCCGGCAGCTTAAACGTCGGCTACGAGCAGTACTTC. Combining the CDR3 with reference TRBV7-9 and TRBJ2-7 gives the whole variable domain DTGVSQNPRHKITKRGQNVTFRCDPISEHNRLYWYRQTLGQGPEFLTYFQNEAQLEKSRLLSDRFSAERPKGSFSTLEIQRTEQGDSAMYLCAGSLNVGYEQYFGPGTRLTVT.